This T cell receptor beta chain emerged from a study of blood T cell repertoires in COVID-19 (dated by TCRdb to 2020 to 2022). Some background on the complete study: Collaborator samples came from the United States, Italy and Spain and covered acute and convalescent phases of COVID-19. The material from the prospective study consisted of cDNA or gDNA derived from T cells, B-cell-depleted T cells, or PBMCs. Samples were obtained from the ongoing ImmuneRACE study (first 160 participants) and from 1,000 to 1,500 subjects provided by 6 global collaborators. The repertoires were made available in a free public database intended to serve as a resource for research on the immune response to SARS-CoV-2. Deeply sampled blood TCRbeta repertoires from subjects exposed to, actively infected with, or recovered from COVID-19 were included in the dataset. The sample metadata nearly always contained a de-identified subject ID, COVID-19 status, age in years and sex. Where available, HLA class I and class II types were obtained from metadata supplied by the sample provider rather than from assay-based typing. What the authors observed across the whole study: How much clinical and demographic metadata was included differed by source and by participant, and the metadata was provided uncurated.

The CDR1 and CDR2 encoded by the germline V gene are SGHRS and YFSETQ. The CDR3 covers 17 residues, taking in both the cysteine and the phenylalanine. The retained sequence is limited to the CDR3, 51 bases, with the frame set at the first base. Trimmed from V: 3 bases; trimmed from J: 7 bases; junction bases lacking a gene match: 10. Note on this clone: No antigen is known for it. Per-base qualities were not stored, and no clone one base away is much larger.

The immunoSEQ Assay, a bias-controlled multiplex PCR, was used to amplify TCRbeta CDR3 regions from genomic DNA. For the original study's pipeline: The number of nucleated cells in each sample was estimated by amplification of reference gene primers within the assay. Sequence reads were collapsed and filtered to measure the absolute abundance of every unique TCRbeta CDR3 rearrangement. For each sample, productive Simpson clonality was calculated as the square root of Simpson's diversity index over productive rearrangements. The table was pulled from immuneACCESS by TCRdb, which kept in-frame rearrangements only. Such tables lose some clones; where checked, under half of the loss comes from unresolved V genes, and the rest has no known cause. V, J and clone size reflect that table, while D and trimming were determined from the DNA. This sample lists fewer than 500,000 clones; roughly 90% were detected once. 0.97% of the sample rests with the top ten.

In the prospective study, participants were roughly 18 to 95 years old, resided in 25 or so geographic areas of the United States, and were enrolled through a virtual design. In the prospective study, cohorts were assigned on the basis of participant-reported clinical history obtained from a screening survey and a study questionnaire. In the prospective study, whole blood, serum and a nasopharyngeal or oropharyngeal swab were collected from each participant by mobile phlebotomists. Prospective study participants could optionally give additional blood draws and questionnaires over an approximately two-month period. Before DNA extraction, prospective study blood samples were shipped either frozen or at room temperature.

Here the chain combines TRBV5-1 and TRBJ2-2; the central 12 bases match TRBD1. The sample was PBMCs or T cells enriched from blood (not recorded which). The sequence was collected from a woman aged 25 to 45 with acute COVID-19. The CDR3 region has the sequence CASSSIPGQGAVGELFF. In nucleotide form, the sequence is TGCGCCAGCAGCTCAATTCCGGGACAGGGGGCTGTCGGGGAGCTGTTTTTT.